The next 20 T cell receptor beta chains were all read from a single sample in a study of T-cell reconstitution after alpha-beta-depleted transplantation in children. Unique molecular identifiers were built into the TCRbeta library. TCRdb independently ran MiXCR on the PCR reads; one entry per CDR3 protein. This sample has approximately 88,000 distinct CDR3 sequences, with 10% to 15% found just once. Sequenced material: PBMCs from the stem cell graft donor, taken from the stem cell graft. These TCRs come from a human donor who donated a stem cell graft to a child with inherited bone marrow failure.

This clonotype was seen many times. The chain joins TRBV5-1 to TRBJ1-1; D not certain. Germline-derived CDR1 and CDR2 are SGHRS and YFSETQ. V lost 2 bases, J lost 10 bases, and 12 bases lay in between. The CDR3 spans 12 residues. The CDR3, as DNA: TGCGCCAGCAGCTTAGAGGGATTTGGAGCTTTCTTT. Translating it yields CASSLEGFGAFF.

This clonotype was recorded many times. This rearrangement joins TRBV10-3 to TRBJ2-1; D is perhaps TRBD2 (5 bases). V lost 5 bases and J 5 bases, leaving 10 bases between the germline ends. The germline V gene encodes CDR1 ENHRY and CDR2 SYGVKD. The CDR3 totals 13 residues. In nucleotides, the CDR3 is TGTGCCATCAGTCTCAGACTAAACAATGAGCAGTTCTTC. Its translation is CAISLRLNNEQFF.

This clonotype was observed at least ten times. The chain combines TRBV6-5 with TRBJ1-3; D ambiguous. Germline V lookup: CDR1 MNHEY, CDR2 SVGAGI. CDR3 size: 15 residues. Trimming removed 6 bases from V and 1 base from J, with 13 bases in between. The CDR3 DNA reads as TGTGCCAGCAGCAACTTGGGGAGGTCTGGAAACACCATATATTTT. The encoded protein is CASSNLGRSGNTIYF.

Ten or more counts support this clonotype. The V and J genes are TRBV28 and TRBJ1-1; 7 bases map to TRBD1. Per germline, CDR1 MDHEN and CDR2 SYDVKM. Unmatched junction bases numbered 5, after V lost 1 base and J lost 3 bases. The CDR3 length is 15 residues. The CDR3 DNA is TGTGCCAGCAGTTTATCGGCAGGGGGGGACACTGAAGCTTTCTTT. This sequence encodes CASSLSAGGDTEAFF.

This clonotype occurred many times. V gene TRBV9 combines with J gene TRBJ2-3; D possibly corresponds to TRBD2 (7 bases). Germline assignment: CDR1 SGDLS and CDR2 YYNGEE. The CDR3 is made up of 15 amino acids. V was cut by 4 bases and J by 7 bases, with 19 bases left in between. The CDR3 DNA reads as TGTGCCAGCAGCCCGAGTGGGGGGGGGGCTTATACGCAGTATTTT. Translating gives CASSPSGGGAYTQYF.

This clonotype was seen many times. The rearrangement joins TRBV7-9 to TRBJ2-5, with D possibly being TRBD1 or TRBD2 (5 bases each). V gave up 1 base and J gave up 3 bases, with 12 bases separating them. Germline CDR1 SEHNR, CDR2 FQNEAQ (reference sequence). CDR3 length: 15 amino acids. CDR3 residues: CASSLGDLLEETQYF. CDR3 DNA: TGTGCCAGCAGCTTAGGGGACCTACTAGAAGAGACCCAGTACTTC.

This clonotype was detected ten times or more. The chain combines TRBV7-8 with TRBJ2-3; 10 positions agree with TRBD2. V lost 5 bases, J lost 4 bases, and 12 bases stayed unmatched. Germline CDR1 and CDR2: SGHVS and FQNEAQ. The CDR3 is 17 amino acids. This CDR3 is CASSPEASGGPPDTQYF. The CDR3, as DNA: TGTGCCAGCAGCCCAGAGGCTAGCGGGGGCCCTCCAGATACGCAGTATTTT.

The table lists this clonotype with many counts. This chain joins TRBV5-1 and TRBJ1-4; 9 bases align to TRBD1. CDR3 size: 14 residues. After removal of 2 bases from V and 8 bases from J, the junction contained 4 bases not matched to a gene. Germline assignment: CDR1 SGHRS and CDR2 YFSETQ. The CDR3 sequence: CASSFGTGYEKLFF. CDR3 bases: TGCGCCAGCAGCTTCGGGACAGGGTACGAAAAACTGTTTTTT.

The CDR3 DNA reads as TGTGCCACCAGTGATCCCCCATGGAACCTTGAAAAACTGTTTTTT. Translating it yields CATSDPPWNLEKLFF. V and J are TRBV24-1 and TRBJ1-4; no firm D call. V was shortened by 3 bases and J by 7 bases, with 14 bases between the two germline ends. CDR1 is KGHDR and CDR2 is SFDVKD in the germline V gene. The CDR3 has 15 amino acids.

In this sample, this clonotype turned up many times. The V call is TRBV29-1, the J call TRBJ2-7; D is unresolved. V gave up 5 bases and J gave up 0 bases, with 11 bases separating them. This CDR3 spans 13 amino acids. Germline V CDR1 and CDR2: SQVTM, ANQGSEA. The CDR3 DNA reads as TGCAGCGTTCTGAACGCAAACTCCTACGAGCAGTACTTC. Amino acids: CSVLNANSYEQYF.

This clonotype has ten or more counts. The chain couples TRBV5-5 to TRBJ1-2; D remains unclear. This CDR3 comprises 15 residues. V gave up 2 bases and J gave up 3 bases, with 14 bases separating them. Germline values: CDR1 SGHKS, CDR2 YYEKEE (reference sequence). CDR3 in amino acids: CASSFHYRADYGYTF. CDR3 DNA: TGTGCCAGCAGCTTCCATTATAGGGCCGACTATGGCTACACCTTC.

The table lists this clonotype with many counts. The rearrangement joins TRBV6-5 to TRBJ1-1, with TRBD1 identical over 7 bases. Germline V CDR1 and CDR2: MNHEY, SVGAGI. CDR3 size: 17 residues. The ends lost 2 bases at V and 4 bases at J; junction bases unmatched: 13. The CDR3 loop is CASSYNHDREGFTEAFF. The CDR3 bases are TGTGCCAGCAGTTACAATCACGACAGGGAGGGGTTCACTGAAGCTTTCTTT.

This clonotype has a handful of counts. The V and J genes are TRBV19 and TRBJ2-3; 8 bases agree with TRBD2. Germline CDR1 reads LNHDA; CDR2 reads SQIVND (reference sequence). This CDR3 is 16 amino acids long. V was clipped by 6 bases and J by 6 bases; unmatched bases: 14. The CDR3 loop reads CASSRGGPRPWDTQYF. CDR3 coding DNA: TGTGCCAGTAGCCGCGGGGGGCCCCGACCCTGGGATACGCAGTATTTT.

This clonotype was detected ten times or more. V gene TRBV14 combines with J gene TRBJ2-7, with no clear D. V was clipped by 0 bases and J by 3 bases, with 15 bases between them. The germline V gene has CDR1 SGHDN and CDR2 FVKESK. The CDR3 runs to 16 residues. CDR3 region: CASSQDLSSVYYEQYF. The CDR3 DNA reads TGTGCCAGCAGCCAAGATTTATCAAGTGTTTACTACGAGCAGTACTTC.

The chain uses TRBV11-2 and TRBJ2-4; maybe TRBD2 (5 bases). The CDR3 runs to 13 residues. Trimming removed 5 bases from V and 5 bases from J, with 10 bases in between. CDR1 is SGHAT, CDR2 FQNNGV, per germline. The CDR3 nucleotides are TGTGCCAGCAGCCCAGCGGTTGAAAACATTCAGTACTTC. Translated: CASSPAVENIQYF.

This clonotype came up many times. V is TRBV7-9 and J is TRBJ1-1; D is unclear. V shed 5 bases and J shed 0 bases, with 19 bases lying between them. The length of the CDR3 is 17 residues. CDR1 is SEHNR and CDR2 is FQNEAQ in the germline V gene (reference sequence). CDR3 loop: CASSRSRELGMNTEAFF. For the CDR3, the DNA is TGTGCCAGCAGCCGATCTAGGGAATTGGGAATGAACACTGAAGCTTTCTTT.

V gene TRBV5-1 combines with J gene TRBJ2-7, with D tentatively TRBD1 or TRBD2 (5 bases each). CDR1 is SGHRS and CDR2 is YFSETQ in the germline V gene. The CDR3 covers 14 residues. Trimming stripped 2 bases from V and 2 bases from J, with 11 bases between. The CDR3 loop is CASSFSGTTYEQYF. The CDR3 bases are TGCGCCAGCAGCTTCTCCGGGACGACCTACGAGCAGTACTTC.

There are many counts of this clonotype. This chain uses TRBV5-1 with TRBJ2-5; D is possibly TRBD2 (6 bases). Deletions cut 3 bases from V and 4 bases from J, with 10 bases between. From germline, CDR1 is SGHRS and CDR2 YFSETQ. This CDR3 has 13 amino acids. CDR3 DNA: TGCGCCAGCAGCTCGACTAGATCAGAGACCCAGTACTTC. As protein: CASSSTRSETQYF.

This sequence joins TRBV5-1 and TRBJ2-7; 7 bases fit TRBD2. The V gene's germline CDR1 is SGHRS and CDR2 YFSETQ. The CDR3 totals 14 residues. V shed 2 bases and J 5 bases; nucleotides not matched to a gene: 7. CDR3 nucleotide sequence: TGCGCCAGCAGCTTCGGACTAGTATCTAACGAGCAGTACTTC. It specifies CASSFGLVSNEQYF.

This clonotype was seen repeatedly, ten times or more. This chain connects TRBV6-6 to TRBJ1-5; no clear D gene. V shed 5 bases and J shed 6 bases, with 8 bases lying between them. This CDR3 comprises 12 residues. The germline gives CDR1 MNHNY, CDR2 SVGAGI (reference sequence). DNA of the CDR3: TGTGCCAGCAGTCCGGGAGGTCAGCCCCAGCATTTT. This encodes CASSPGGQPQHF.